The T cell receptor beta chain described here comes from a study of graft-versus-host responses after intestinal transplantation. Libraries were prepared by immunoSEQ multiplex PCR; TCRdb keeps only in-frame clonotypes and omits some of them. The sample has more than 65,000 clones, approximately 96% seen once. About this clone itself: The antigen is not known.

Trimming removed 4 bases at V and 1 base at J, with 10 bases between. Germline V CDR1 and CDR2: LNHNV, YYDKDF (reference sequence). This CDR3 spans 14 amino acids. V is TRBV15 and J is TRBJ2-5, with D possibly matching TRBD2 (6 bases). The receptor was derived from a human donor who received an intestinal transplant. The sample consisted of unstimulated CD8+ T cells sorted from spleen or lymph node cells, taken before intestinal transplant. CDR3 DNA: TGTGCCACCAGCACTCTGGGACTCCAAGAGACCCAGTACTTC. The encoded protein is CATSTLGLQETQYF.